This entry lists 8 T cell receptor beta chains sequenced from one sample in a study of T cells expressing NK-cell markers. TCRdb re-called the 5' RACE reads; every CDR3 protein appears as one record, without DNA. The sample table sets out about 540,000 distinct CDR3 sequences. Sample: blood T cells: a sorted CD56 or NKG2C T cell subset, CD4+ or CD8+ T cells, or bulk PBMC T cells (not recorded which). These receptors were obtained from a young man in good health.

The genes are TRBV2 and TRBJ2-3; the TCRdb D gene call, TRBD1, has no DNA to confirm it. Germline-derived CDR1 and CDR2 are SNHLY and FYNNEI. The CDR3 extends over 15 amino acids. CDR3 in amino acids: CATWKDRRSTDTQYF.

This CDR3 is CASSLGSLAQETQYF. This sequence joins TRBV7-8 and TRBJ2-5. The germline gives CDR1 SGHVS, CDR2 FQNEAQ. The CDR3 covers 15 residues.

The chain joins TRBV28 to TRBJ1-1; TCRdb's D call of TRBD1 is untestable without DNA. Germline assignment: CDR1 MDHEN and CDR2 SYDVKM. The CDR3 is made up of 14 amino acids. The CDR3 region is CASSLIGVGLRAFF.

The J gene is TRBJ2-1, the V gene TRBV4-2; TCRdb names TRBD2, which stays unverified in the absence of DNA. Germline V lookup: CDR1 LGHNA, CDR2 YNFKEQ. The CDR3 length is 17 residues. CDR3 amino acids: CASSHQLAGGPYNEQFF.

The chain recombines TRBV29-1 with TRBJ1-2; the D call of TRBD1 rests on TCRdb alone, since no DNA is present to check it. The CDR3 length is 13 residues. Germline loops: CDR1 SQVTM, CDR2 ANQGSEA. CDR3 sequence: CSVPTGNNYGYTF.

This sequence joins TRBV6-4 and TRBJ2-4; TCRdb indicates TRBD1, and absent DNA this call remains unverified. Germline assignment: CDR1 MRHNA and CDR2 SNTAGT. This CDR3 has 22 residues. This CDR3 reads CASRPPPTLPGQGMLAKNIQYF.

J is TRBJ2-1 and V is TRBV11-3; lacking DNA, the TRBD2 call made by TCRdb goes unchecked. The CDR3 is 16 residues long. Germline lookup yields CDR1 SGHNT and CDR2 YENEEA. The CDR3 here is CASSPDGTGAYNEQFF.

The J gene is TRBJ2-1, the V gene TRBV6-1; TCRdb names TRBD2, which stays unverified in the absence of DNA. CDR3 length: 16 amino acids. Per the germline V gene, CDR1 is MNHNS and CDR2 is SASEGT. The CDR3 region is CASRLAPGLWENEQFF.